This T cell receptor (beta chain) is drawn from a study of immune heterogeneity within non-small cell lung tumors. Study context: Histology included several squamous cell carcinomas, over 9 non-squamous carcinomas and 1 unspecified tumor. Notes on the study in general: Recurrence of identical dominant CDR3 beta clonotypes was observed across intrapatient tumor sites, concomitant with site-unique high-frequency clones.

This clonotype was counted many times. As yet, its antigen is unknown. Genomic DNA extracted from bulk tumor tissue served as template. A total of approximately 600 ng was used per sample. Primary tumors were biopsied several times each, far apart, intraoperatively. Patients underwent curative surgery for non-small cell lung cancer (untreated and newly diagnosed). The study drew donors from newly diagnosed non-small cell lung cancer patients having surgery with curative intent. The CDR3 spans 11 residues. Germline CDR1 and CDR2: GTSNPN and SVGIG (reference sequence). J lost 9 bases, V lost 5 bases, and 0 bases had no gene match. It was with 32 V and 13 J primers that multiplex PCR amplified TCR beta CDR3. TCRdb re-derived calls from the multiplex PCR reads in MiXCR, one entry per CDR3 protein. Here the sample spans about 12,000 distinct CDR3 sequences, around a fifth being singletons.

The source material was lung tumor tissue. This receptor was obtained from a man aged 60 to 75 with non-small cell lung cancer. The gene calls are TRBV30 and TRBJ2-7, with 14 bases identical to TRBD2. CDR3 bases: TGTGCCTGGGGACTAGCGGGAGGGCAGTACTTC. Translation gives CAWGLAGGQYF.